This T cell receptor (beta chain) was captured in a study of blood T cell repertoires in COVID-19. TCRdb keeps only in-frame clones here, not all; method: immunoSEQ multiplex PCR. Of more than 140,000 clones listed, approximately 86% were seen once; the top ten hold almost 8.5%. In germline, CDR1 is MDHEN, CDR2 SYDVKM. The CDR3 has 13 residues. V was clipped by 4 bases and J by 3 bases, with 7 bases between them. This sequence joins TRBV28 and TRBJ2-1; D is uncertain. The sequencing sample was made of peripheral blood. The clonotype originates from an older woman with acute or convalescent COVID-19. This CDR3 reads CASSSTGYNEQFF. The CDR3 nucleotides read TGTGCCAGCAGTTCCACCGGCTACAATGAGCAGTTCTTC.